This TCR beta chain was found in a study of T-cell reconstitution after alpha-beta-depleted transplantation in children. Notes on the study in general: Roughly two months post-transplant, alpha-beta T cells reportedly originated from several hundred graft clones that had expanded. From surviving recipient T cells and thymic progenitors came the high day-60 TCRbeta diversity observed in some patients. Newly made T cells mostly supplied T-cell counts and diversity one year after transplant.

Trimming pared 3 bases from V and 2 bases from J, leaving 10 bases between. This CDR3 is 14 amino acids long. Unique molecular identifiers were built into the TCRbeta library. TCRdb independently ran MiXCR on the PCR reads; one entry per CDR3 protein. The table shows about 980,000 distinct CDR3 sequences, with about 29% occurring only once. As regards this clonotype: What it recognizes is unknown.

This rearrangement joins TRBV12-3 or TRBV12-4 to TRBJ2-5; a possible D gene is TRBD1 (5 bases). This clonotype originated in a boy in the first two years of life who had a stem cell transplant for SCID, so the T cells may come from the graft donor. This specimen was PBMCs, mostly from graft donor cells, taken 360 days after TCRalphabeta/CD19-depleted stem cell transplant. CDR3 in amino acids: CASSLFREQETQYF. The CDR3, as DNA: TGTGCCAGCAGTTTGTTCAGGGAACAAGAGACCCAGTACTTC.